Described below is a single T cell receptor (beta chain) sequence and its context. Its specificity is not known. Alongside a J-beta primer mix, a sample-barcoded 5' primer served in a second PCR lasting about 6 to 12 cycles. TCRdb reanalysed the 5' RACE reads using MiXCR and keeps one entry per CDR3 protein. The sample contains roughly 2 million distinct CDR3 sequences, approximately 50% of which appear only once. From germline, CDR1 is SNHLY and CDR2 FYNNEI. The CDR3 runs 13 residues. Trimming stripped 5 bases from V and 15 bases from J, with 20 bases between. This record comes from a study of blood T cells in healthy people across ages. Roughly 9.5 milliliters of peripheral blood were drawn from each donor into EDTA-treated tubes. The total RNA that was extracted per sample amounted to at least 6 micrograms. Study-wide results and caveats: Older age coincided with a roughly linear decline in TCR beta diversity per million T cells. A strong correlation was seen between TCR beta diversity and naive T cell percentage.

Source material: blood. The sequence was obtained from a woman in her forties in good health. The chain uses TRBV2 and TRBJ1-5; a possible D gene is TRBD1 (5 bases). The CDR3 loop reads CASSQDIRDGGHF. CDR3 DNA: TGTGCCAGCAGTCAAGATATCCGGGACGGCGGGCATTTT.